Presented here are 28 T cell receptor beta chains from one specimen sequenced in a study of identical twins. TCRdb re-analysed the 5' RACE reads in MiXCR, keeping a single row per CDR3 protein. The table includes about 520,000 distinct CDR3 sequences, under 25% detected once. These data also featured in a second study, about T cells expressing NK-cell markers.

Sequenced sample: CD4+ T cells sorted from blood. Source of these receptors: a woman aged 18 to 35 in good health.

The chain uses TRBV9 and TRBJ2-7, with 8 bases matching TRBD1. This CDR3 is built from 15 residues. In germline, CDR1 is SGDLS, CDR2 YYNGEE. The V and J ends lost 2 bases and 3 bases, in that order; junction bases with no gene match: 7. In nucleotides, the CDR3 is TGTGCCAGCAGCGTTGAGGGGGACAGGCGCTACGAGCAGTACTTC. This gives the protein CASSVEGDRRYEQYF. The complete variable domain, with remaining parts taken from reference TRBV9 and TRBJ2-7, reads DSGVTQTPKHLITATGQRVTLRCSPRSGDLSVYWYQQSLDQGLQFLIQYYNGEERAKGNILERFSAQQFPDLHSELNLSSLELGDSALYFCASSVEGDRRYEQYFGPGTRLTVT.

This clonotype occurred a few times. The genes are TRBV10-2 and TRBJ2-3, with 7 bases aligning to TRBD2. V was pared by 0 bases and J by 7 bases, with 7 bases of the junction left unmatched. This CDR3 contains 15 residues. Germline assignment: CDR1 WSHSY and CDR2 SAAADI. The CDR3 loop reads CASSESNLAVNTQYF. Written as DNA, the CDR3 is TGCGCCAGCAGTGAGTCGAATCTAGCGGTGAATACGCAGTATTTT.

In its sample, this clonotype was seen a few times. V usage is TRBV20-1 and J usage is TRBJ1-2; D uncertain. Trimming removed 7 bases at V and 3 bases at J, with 12 bases between. The CDR3 is 12 residues long. Germline V lookup: CDR1 DFQATT, CDR2 SNEGSKA (reference sequence). The DNA for the CDR3 is TGCAGTGTCTCTGACGGTCACTATGGCTACACCTTC. It yields the protein CSVSDGHYGYTF.

The sample holds a few counts of this clonotype. The chain uses TRBV20-1 and TRBJ2-7; D remains ambiguous. This CDR3 is built from 13 residues. Trimming left V 0 bases short and J 7 bases short, with 13 bases between. In germline, CDR1 is DFQATT, CDR2 SNEGSKA (reference sequence). Here the CDR3 reads CSARDQYLEEQYF. CDR3 bases: TGCAGTGCTAGAGATCAGTATCTGGAGGAGCAGTACTTC.

On this clonotype: An end of the junction differs from the germline gene, which may be a read error. The rearrangement uses TRBV7-7 and TRBJ2-7, with D possibly called TRBD1 or TRBD2 (6 bases each). CDR3 length: 17 amino acids. Germline CDR1 reads SSHAT; CDR2 reads FNYEAQ (reference sequence). The CDR3 DNA follows: TGTGCTAGCAGCTTAGCGCGGGACACCGAGAGCTCCTACGAGCAGTACTTC. It is translated as CASSLARDTESSYEQYF.

This clonotype was recorded a few times. The chain combines TRBV7-2 with TRBJ1-6; D uncertain. The CDR3 contains 11 residues. Germline CDR1 reads SGHTA; CDR2 reads FQGNSA. V shed 5 bases and J shed 8 bases, with 4 bases lying between them. The CDR3 loop reads CASSDDSPLHF. CDR3 nucleotides: TGTGCCAGCAGCGACGATTCACCCCTCCACTTT.

The chain employs TRBV7-8 and TRBJ2-3; 9 positions agree with TRBD2. The germline CDR1 and CDR2 sequences are SGHVS and FQNEAQ. The CDR3 contains 16 residues. V trimming: 2 bases; J trimming: 1 base; junction bases outside the gene matches: 4. The CDR3 DNA is TGTGCCAGCAGCTTATTTCAGCGGGAGGGCACAGATACGCAGTATTTT. It encodes CASSLFQREGTDTQYF.

V gene TRBV7-2 combines with J gene TRBJ2-5, with 9 bases that match TRBD2. The CDR3 consists of 15 residues. V shed 2 bases and J 4 bases; nucleotides not matched to a gene: 5. In germline, CDR1 is SGHTA, CDR2 FQGNSA. CDR3 loop: CASSLTLAGRETQYF. DNA of the CDR3: TGTGCCAGCAGCTTAACGCTAGCGGGACGAGAGACCCAGTACTTC. The whole variable domain, filled in from reference TRBV7-2 and TRBJ2-5, reads GAGVSQSPSNKVTEKGKDVELRCDPISGHTALYWYRQSLGQGLEFLIYFQGNSAPDKSGLPSDRFSAERTGGSVSTLTIQRTQQEDSAVYLCASSLTLAGRETQYFGPGTRLLVL.

The rearrangement links TRBV4-3 to TRBJ2-1; 8 nucleotides agree with TRBD2. The germline CDR1 and CDR2 sequences are LGHNA and YSLEER. The V gene end was trimmed by 0 bases and the J gene end by 15 bases; junction bases not matched to a gene: 7. This CDR3 has 13 residues. CDR3 DNA: TGCGCCAGCAGCCAAGATCCCGGGAGGGCCCCGTTCTTC. This translates into CASSQDPGRAPFF.

The V call is TRBV29-1, the J call TRBJ2-1; weak D call: TRBD2 (5 bases). The ends were cut back, 3 bases at V and 2 bases at J, with 11 bases in the middle. CDR3 length: 14 residues. Germline V CDR1 and CDR2: SQVTM, ANQGSEA. The CDR3 region is CSVEGKGAYNEQFF. The CDR3 DNA follows: TGCAGCGTTGAGGGCAAGGGAGCCTACAATGAGCAGTTCTTC.

The V and J genes are TRBV27 and TRBJ1-5, with D possibly being TRBD1 (5 bases). The length of the CDR3 is 14 residues. V lost 2 bases, J lost 4 bases, and 9 bases lay in between. Germline V gene data show CDR1 as MNHEY and CDR2 as SMNVEV (reference sequence). CDR3 sequence: CASSLRGDNQPQHF. The CDR3 DNA sequence: TGTGCCAGCAGTTTAAGAGGGGATAATCAGCCCCAGCATTTT.

V and J are TRBV6-2 or TRBV6-3 and TRBJ2-7; a possible D gene is TRBD2 (5 bases). The V end lost 6 bases, the J end lost 3 bases, and 12 bases lay between the germline ends. CDR1 MNHEY and CDR2 SVGEGT come from the germline V gene. The length of the CDR3 is 13 residues. The CDR3 loop reads CASSYTGNYEQYF. CDR3 nucleotide sequence: TGTGCCAGCAGCTATACCGGGAACTACGAGCAGTACTTC.

The gene calls are TRBV10-3 and TRBJ2-1, with a tentative D call TRBD2 (5 bases). The germline V gene has CDR1 ENHRY and CDR2 SYGVKD. CDR3 length: 14 amino acids. With 3 bases removed from V and 5 bases from J, the gap between germline ends came to 11 bases. The CDR3 DNA reads TGTGCCATCAGTGACGGAGGCTACCACAATGAGCAGTTCTTC. It specifies CAISDGGYHNEQFF.

The chain uses TRBV20-1 and TRBJ2-1; TRBD2 matches 7 bases. Germline V CDR1 and CDR2: DFQATT, SNEGSKA (reference sequence). The J segment lost 2 bases and the V segment lost 6 bases, leaving 7 bases of the junction unmatched. The CDR3 totals 14 residues. CDR3 region: CSAKGGKPYNEQFF. The CDR3 coding sequence is TGCAGTGCCAAGGGAGGGAAACCCTACAATGAGCAGTTCTTC.

This clonotype was seen more than once but under ten times. This chain uses TRBV20-1 with TRBJ2-3, with 8 bases aligning to TRBD1. The CDR3 covers 13 residues. The germline V gene encodes CDR1 DFQATT and CDR2 SNEGSKA (reference sequence). The junction had 7 bases not matched to a gene; V was cut back by 7 bases and J by 4 bases. Here the CDR3 reads CSVHRQGSDTQYF. CDR3 sequence (DNA): TGCAGTGTCCATCGACAGGGGTCAGATACGCAGTATTTT.

The chain recombines TRBV2 with TRBJ2-3, with D perhaps TRBD2 (6 bases). V lost 8 bases, J lost 3 bases, and 12 bases lay in between. The CDR3 covers 13 residues. CDR1 and CDR2 (germline): SNHLY, FYNNEI. The CDR3 DNA reads TGTGCCAGCGTCGGGGGAGTTACAGATACGCAGTATTTT. This translates into CASVGGVTDTQYF.

The V and J genes are TRBV12-3 or TRBV12-4 and TRBJ1-2, with D maybe TRBD1 (5 bases). CDR3 length equals 13 residues. Trimming took 3 bases from V and 8 from J, leaving 13 bases between them. The CDR3 here is CASSFRGRDGYTF. Here the CDR3 DNA reads TGTGCCAGCAGTTTCAGAGGTCGGGACGGCTACACCTTC.

This rearrangement joins TRBV12-3 or TRBV12-4 to TRBJ1-1; D unclear. Trimming took 2 bases from V and 4 from J, leaving 8 bases between them. This CDR3 contains 13 residues. The CDR3 DNA sequence: TGTGCCAGCAGTTTAAACAGCCTCACTGAAGCTTTCTTT. Its translation: CASSLNSLTEAFF.

The V call is TRBV20-1, the J call TRBJ2-5, with D perhaps being TRBD1 or TRBD2 (5 bases each). CDR1 and CDR2 from the germline V gene are DFQATT and SNEGSKA (reference sequence). Trimming shortened V by 5 bases and J by 5 bases, and 15 bases separated the two germline ends. The CDR3 contains 13 residues. This CDR3 reads CSASRDAAETQYF. In DNA form, the CDR3 reads TGCAGTGCTTCCAGGGACGCCGCCGAGACCCAGTACTTC.

The V and J genes are TRBV19 and TRBJ2-1; D is uncertain. The CDR3 has 14 amino acids. V was pared by 0 bases and J by 4 bases, with 7 bases between. The V gene's germline CDR1 is LNHDA and CDR2 SQIVND (reference sequence). The CDR3 region has the DNA TGTGCCAGTAGTATAGACCGCTGGTACAATGAGCAGTTCTTC. Its protein is CASSIDRWYNEQFF.

This clonotype was observed a few times. J is TRBJ2-7 and V is TRBV6-1; the D gene is possibly TRBD1 (6 bases). This CDR3 has 15 residues. With 5 bases removed from V and 3 bases from J, the gap between germline ends came to 17 bases. The germline CDR1 and CDR2 sequences are MNHNS and SASEGT. In nucleotides, the CDR3 is TGTGCCAGCAGTCTCGGGACAACCGTTCTCTACGAGCAGTACTTC. Protein: CASSLGTTVLYEQYF.

V and J are TRBV6-2 or TRBV6-3 and TRBJ2-7; D remains unclear. CDR3 size: 15 residues. V dropped 8 bases and J dropped 3 bases, with 20 bases sitting between them. Germline V gene data show CDR1 as MNHEY and CDR2 as SVGEGT. The DNA of the CDR3 is TGTGCCAGCGAGGACCGAGATAAAATAAACTACGAGCAGTACTTC. It yields the protein CASEDRDKINYEQYF.

This clonotype was counted only a few times. This sequence joins TRBV30 and TRBJ2-7; no definite D call. Germline V lookup: CDR1 GTSNPN, CDR2 SVGIG (reference sequence). Trimming stripped 2 bases from V and 4 bases from J, with 6 bases between. The CDR3 has 11 amino acids. The CDR3 loop is CAWSQTYEQYF. Here the CDR3 DNA reads TGTGCCTGGAGTCAAACGTACGAGCAGTACTTC.

The chain uses TRBV5-1 and TRBJ2-2, with 8 bases fitting TRBD2. CDR3 length: 15 residues. In germline, CDR1 is SGHRS, CDR2 YFSETQ. The V segment lost 4 bases and the J segment 7 bases; nucleotides outside the gene matches: 9. The CDR3 DNA sequence: TGCGCCAGCAGCCGAACGGGGGGGCGCGTCGGGGAGCTGTTTTTT. The encoded protein is CASSRTGGRVGELFF.

This clonotype was counted only a few times. The V and J genes are TRBV20-1 and TRBJ1-4; no definite D call. Germline loops: CDR1 DFQATT, CDR2 SNEGSKA (reference sequence). This CDR3 comprises 16 residues. V was pared by 5 bases and J by 5 bases, with 21 bases between. In DNA, the CDR3 is TGCAGTGCTCCTCGAGACACAGCCCTATCAAATGAAAAACTGTTTTTT. Protein: CSAPRDTALSNEKLFF.

This clonotype was seen only a few times. The V and J genes are TRBV7-8 and TRBJ2-1; a weak D match, TRBD1 (6 bases). The CDR3 sequence is 14 residues long. In germline, CDR1 is SGHVS, CDR2 FQNEAQ. The germline V and J ends were trimmed by 6 bases and 5 bases, with 14 bases remaining between them. In DNA, the CDR3 is TGTGCCAGCAGTCGTCACGACAGGAACAATGAGCAGTTCTTC. Translating it yields CASSRHDRNNEQFF.

This clonotype has only a few counts. The J gene is TRBJ2-1, the V gene TRBV20-1; D unresolved. Trimming took off 5 bases at V and 5 bases at J, with 7 bases between the two ends. Germline V gene data show CDR1 as DFQATT and CDR2 as SNEGSKA (reference sequence). The CDR3 is made up of 11 amino acids. Here the CDR3 reads CSALGHNEQFF. In DNA, the CDR3 is TGCAGTGCTCTAGGCCACAATGAGCAGTTCTTC.

The chain employs TRBV6-4 and TRBJ2-3; the match to TRBD1 covers 8 bases. The V gene's germline CDR1 is MRHNA and CDR2 SNTAGT. The CDR3 sequence is 14 residues long. The ends lost 5 bases at V and 5 bases at J; junction bases unmatched: 6. The chain's CDR3 is CASSSGGAEDTQYF. The CDR3 DNA reads TGTGCCAGCAGTTCAGGGGGCGCGGAAGATACGCAGTATTTT.